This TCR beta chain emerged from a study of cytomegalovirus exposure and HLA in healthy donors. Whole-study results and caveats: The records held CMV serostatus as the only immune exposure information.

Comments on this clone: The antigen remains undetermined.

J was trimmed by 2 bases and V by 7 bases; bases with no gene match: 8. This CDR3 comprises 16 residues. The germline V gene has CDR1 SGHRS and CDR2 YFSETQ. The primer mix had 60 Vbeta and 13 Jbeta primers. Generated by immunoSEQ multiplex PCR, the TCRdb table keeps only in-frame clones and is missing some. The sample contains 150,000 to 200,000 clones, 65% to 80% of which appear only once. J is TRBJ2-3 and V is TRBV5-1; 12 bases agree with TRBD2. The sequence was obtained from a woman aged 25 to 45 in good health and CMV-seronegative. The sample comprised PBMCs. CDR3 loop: CASSYGLAGNTDTQYF. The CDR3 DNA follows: TGCGCCAGCTCCTACGGACTAGCGGGGAACACAGATACGCAGTATTTT.